This TCR beta chain was retrieved from a study of OX40 agonist ivuxolimab in advanced cancers. This clone is a singleton in its sample. The repertoire was sequenced with immunoSEQ multiplex PCR; TCRdb's copy has only in-frame clones and lacks some. The data contain some 58,000 clones, approximately 86% of them singletons. The CDR3 consists of 15 residues. Trimming cost V 0 bases and J 7 bases, with 13 bases left between them. Germline V CDR1 and CDR2: MGHRA, YSYEKL. This receptor was taken from an adult with an advanced solid tumor such as melanoma, head and neck, liver or kidney cancer. The V gene is TRBV4-1, the J gene TRBJ1-5; D may be TRBD1 (6 bases). The starting material was CD4+ or CD8+ T cells sorted from blood, obtained in a trial of the OX40 agonist ivuxolimab. In DNA form, the CDR3 reads TGCGCCAGCAGCCAAGAAGGACAGCGTGGGCAGCCCCAGCATTTT. Translated, it gives CASSQEGQRGQPQHF.